These 28 T cell receptor beta chains originate from one sample sequenced in a study of shared clonotypes between healthy human individuals. Repertoires were generated with immunoSEQ multiplex PCR, while TCRdb's copy carries only in-frame clones and drops some. The sample lists 2 million to 2.5 million clones; under 97% were seen once. Sample: naive CD4+ T cells sorted from blood. The subset: CD45RA+ positively selected. Every receptor here comes from a man in his late teens or twenties in good health.

The V and J genes are TRBV2 and TRBJ2-7; D is undetermined. The CDR3 sequence is 14 residues long. Germline CDR1 SNHLY, CDR2 FYNNEI. Trimming shortened V by 4 bases and J by 0 bases, and 10 bases separated the two germline ends. The CDR3 is CASSGLGSSYEQYF. The CDR3 DNA reads as TGTGCCAGCAGTGGACTGGGTAGCTCCTACGAGCAGTACTTC.

This sequence joins TRBV7-8 and TRBJ2-7; TRBD1 agrees at 10 bases. This CDR3 comprises 16 residues. Looked up from germline, CDR1 is SGHVS and CDR2 is FQNEAQ. The junction had 8 bases not matched to a gene; V was cut back by 1 base and J by 5 bases. CDR3 in amino acids: CASSLERDRGSHEQYF. The CDR3 nucleotides are TGTGCCAGCAGCTTAGAGAGGGACAGGGGTAGCCACGAGCAGTACTTC.

This chain connects TRBV4-1 to TRBJ1-6; TRBD1 agrees at 10 bases. CDR1 is MGHRA, CDR2 YSYEKL, per germline. After removal of 1 base from V and 12 bases from J, the junction contained 15 bases not matched to a gene. The length of the CDR3 is 18 residues. Here the CDR3 DNA reads TGCGCCAGCAGCCAAGCTTCGGGACAGGGGCTTCTCGGGGGACCCCTCCACTTT. This codes for CASSQASGQGLLGGPLHF.

The chain joins TRBV9 to TRBJ1-1, with 9 positions matching TRBD1. Germline V lookup: CDR1 SGDLS, CDR2 YYNGEE. Trimming removed 3 bases from V and 1 base from J; junction bases left unmatched: 1. CDR3 size: 14 residues. The CDR3: CASSEQGANTEAFF. DNA of the CDR3: TGTGCCAGCAGCGAACAGGGGGCGAACACTGAAGCTTTCTTT.

For this clone: This sample includes further DNA sequences coding for the same CDR3. The chain couples TRBV7-2 to TRBJ2-3; 7 bases match TRBD1. V was pared by 5 bases and J by 1 base, with 3 bases of the junction left unmatched. The germline V gene has CDR1 SGHTA and CDR2 FQGNSA. The CDR3 has 14 amino acids. CDR3: CASSQGQGTDTQYF. The CDR3 DNA reads TGTGCCAGCAGCCAAGGACAGGGCACAGATACGCAGTATTTT. Looking up the rest from reference TRBV7-2 and TRBJ2-3 gives the full variable domain: GAGVSQSPSNKVTEKGKDVELRCDPISGHTALYWYRQSLGQGLEFLIYFQGNSAPDKSGLPSDRFSAERTGGSVSTLTIQRTQQEDSAVYLCASSQGQGTDTQYFGPGTRLTVL.

The V gene is TRBV15, the J gene TRBJ2-7, with TRBD1 identical over 12 bases. This CDR3 comprises 19 residues. Germline CDR1 is LNHNV and CDR2 is YYDKDF (reference sequence). The ends lost 1 base at V and 6 bases at J; junction bases unmatched: 16. CDR3 bases: TGTGCCACCAGCAGAGTCCCTTCCGGGACAGGGGGCATCGTTGCCGAGCAGTACTTC. Encoded protein: CATSRVPSGTGGIVAEQYF.

The V gene is TRBV5-4, the J gene TRBJ2-1; D unresolved. With 3 bases removed from V and 7 bases from J, the gap between germline ends came to 5 bases. The germline gives CDR1 SGHNT, CDR2 YYREEE (reference sequence). This CDR3 is 11 amino acids long. CDR3 sequence: CASSSKNEQFF. The DNA of the CDR3 is TGTGCCAGCAGCTCTAAGAATGAGCAGTTCTTC. The whole variable domain, filled in from reference TRBV5-4 and TRBJ2-1, reads ETGVTQSPTHLIKTRGQQVTLRCSSQSGHNTVSWYQQALGQGPQFIFQYYREEENGRGNFPPRFSGLQFPNYSSELNVNALELDDSALYLCASSSKNEQFFGPGTRLTVL.

As to this clone: The sample holds other DNA sequences that translate to the same CDR3. The genes are TRBV7-9 and TRBJ2-1, with D uncertain. With 5 bases removed from V and 6 bases from J, the gap between germline ends came to 8 bases. CDR3 size: 12 residues. Germline assignment: CDR1 SEHNR and CDR2 FQNEAQ (reference sequence). CDR3 sequence reads: CASSPPGNEQFF. In DNA, the CDR3 is TGTGCCAGCAGCCCCCCCGGCAATGAGCAGTTCTTC.

The genes are TRBV18 and TRBJ1-1; 7 nucleotides align to TRBD1. With 1 base clipped from V and 5 bases from J, the junction kept 4 bases outside the gene matches. The germline V gene has CDR1 KGHSH and CDR2 LQKENI. This CDR3 is built from 14 residues. CDR3 nucleotide sequence: TGTGCCAGCTCACCACAGACAGGGAGAACTGAAGCTTTCTTT. Amino acid sequence: CASSPQTGRTEAFF.

The chain links TRBV10-3 to TRBJ2-5; 9 positions match TRBD2. The CDR3 contains 15 residues. J lost 3 bases, V lost 1 base, and 3 bases had no gene match. Per germline, CDR1 ENHRY and CDR2 SYGVKD. The DNA for the CDR3 is TGTGCCATCAGTGAGTTTAGCGGGAGAAAAGAGACCCAGTACTTC. Translating it yields CAISEFSGRKETQYF.

The chain recombines TRBV28 with TRBJ1-1, with D hard to call. V lost 4 bases to trimming and J lost 7 bases, with 10 bases between them. The CDR3 is made up of 12 amino acids. Germline values: CDR1 MDHEN, CDR2 SYDVKM. CDR3 DNA: TGTGCCAGCAGTTCTCGGGTAGGTGAAGCTTTCTTT. This gives the protein CASSSRVGEAFF.

The rearrangement joins TRBV18 to TRBJ1-5, with TRBD1 identical over 9 bases. The CDR3 sequence is 17 residues long. Germline V gene data show CDR1 as KGHSH and CDR2 as LQKENI. Losses at the gene ends were 4 bases for V and 8 bases for J; bases not matched to a gene: 15. The CDR3 sequence: CASSLNLQGAGAEPQHF. The CDR3 DNA follows: TGTGCCAGCTCACTCAATTTACAGGGGGCCGGTGCAGAGCCCCAGCATTTT.

The J gene is TRBJ2-2, the V gene TRBV6-1; possibly TRBD1 for D (6 bases). V lost 10 bases and J lost 3, with 9 bases in between. CDR3 length: 12 amino acids. CDR1 and CDR2 from the germline V gene are MNHNS and SASEGT. The CDR3 sequence: CATNRDTGELFF. The CDR3 DNA reads as TGTGCCACCAACAGGGACACCGGGGAGCTGTTTTTT.

For this clone: At the DNA level, this CDR3 is encoded by other sequences in the same sample as well. The genes are TRBV5-1 and TRBJ2-5, with 8 bases lining up with TRBD1. Germline values: CDR1 SGHRS, CDR2 YFSETQ. Trimming took 2 bases from V and 2 from J; bases not matched to a gene: 5. The CDR3 totals 15 residues. Here the CDR3 DNA reads TGCGCCAGCAGCTTTCGGACAGGGACACAAGAGACCCAGTACTTC. Its translation: CASSFRTGTQETQYF.

The V call is TRBV5-8, the J call TRBJ2-1; no reliable D call. The length of the CDR3 is 12 residues. Trimming pared 4 bases from V and 3 bases from J, leaving 5 bases between. Germline-derived CDR1 and CDR2 are SGHTS and YDEGEE. CDR3 DNA: TGTGCCAGCAGCAGACGCTACAATGAGCAGTTCTTC. Its protein is CASSRRYNEQFF.

The chain couples TRBV10-2 to TRBJ1-6; D gene unclear. V lost 5 bases to trimming and J lost 7 bases, with 12 bases between them. Germline lookup yields CDR1 WSHSY and CDR2 SAAADI. The CDR3 has 14 amino acids. CDR3 coding DNA: TGCGCCAGCAGTTACGGGGTAGGAAATTCACCCCTCCACTTT. The encoded protein is CASSYGVGNSPLHF.

V gene TRBV5-1 combines with J gene TRBJ2-5, with 7 bases identical to TRBD2. Germline V gives CDR1 SGHRS, CDR2 YFSETQ. The CDR3 is 13 amino acids. The CDR3, as DNA: TGCGTGTCGCGGCGGGAGCTACGAGAGACCCAGTACTTC. Translation gives CVSRRELRETQYF. Based on the CDR3 plus reference TRBV5-1 and TRBJ2-5, the full variable domain is KAGVTQTPRYLIKTRGQQVTLSCSPISGHRSVSWYQQTPGQGLQFLFEYFSETQRNKGNFPGRFSGRQFSNSRSEMNVSTLELGDSALYLCVSRRELRETQYFGPGTRLLVL.

This sequence joins TRBV9 and TRBJ1-6; TRBD1 aligns across 10 bases. V lost 3 bases and J lost 7; bases outside the gene matches: 4. This CDR3 contains 15 residues. Germline V lookup: CDR1 SGDLS, CDR2 YYNGEE. This CDR3 reads CASSAGTGVNSPLHF. CDR3 nucleotide sequence: TGTGCCAGCAGCGCCGGGACAGGGGTCAATTCACCCCTCCACTTT.

V usage is TRBV28 and J usage is TRBJ1-6; 10 bases map to TRBD1. CDR3 length equals 14 residues. The ends lost 5 bases at V and 8 bases at J; junction bases unmatched: 3. Germline loops: CDR1 MDHEN, CDR2 SYDVKM. The CDR3 loop reads CASSVGQGYSPLHF. DNA of the CDR3: TGTGCCAGCAGTGTGGGACAGGGGTATTCACCCCTCCACTTT.

The chain joins TRBV5-1 to TRBJ1-3; TRBD1 matches 7 bases. Germline trimming cut 3 bases from V and 0 bases from J; bases unmatched to any gene: 3. CDR1 and CDR2 from the germline V gene are SGHRS and YFSETQ. The CDR3 has 15 amino acids. CDR3 DNA: TGCGCCAGCAGCTGGGACAGCGCCTCTGGAAACACCATATATTTT. Protein: CASSWDSASGNTIYF.

The sample holds one count of this clone. This rearrangement joins TRBV7-2 to TRBJ1-1, with a weak D call TRBD1 (5 bases). Between the trimmed V and J ends, which lost 4 bases and 4 bases, there was a span of 22 bases. Germline V gene sequence: CDR1 SGHTA, CDR2 FQGNSA. The CDR3 sequence is 17 residues long. DNA for the CDR3: TGTGCCAGCAGCTGGGGTCCAGGGAGGGTTTGGGGCACTGAAGCTTTCTTT. Its protein product is CASSWGPGRVWGTEAFF.

The chain has TRBV28 and TRBJ2-7; D might be TRBD1 (5 bases). Germline V gene sequence: CDR1 MDHEN, CDR2 SYDVKM. V lost 4 bases to trimming and J lost 2 bases, with 12 bases between them. This CDR3 has 14 residues. In nucleotides, the CDR3 is TGTGCCAGCAGTTCACCGACAGTTACCTACGAGCAGTACTTC. Translated, it gives CASSSPTVTYEQYF. The variable domain in full, with the rest retrieved from reference TRBV28 and TRBJ2-7, is DVKVTQSSRYLVKRTGEKVFLECVQDMDHENMFWYRQDPGLGLRLIYFSYDVKMKEKGDIPEGYSVSREKKERFSLILESASTNQTSMYLCASSSPTVTYEQYFGPGTRLTVT.

The chain is built from TRBV19 and TRBJ2-7, with TRBD1 as a possible D gene (5 bases). The V end lost 6 bases, the J end lost 5 bases, and 14 bases lay between the germline ends. Germline loops: CDR1 LNHDA, CDR2 SQIVND (reference sequence). This CDR3 is 13 amino acids long. The CDR3 spells CASSETEGDEQYF. Here the CDR3 DNA reads TGTGCCAGTAGCGAAACCGAAGGGGACGAGCAGTACTTC.

The chain combines TRBV7-2 with TRBJ2-2; D gene unclear. This CDR3 is built from 13 residues. Trimming removed 0 bases at V and 7 bases at J, with 6 bases between. Germline V gives CDR1 SGHTA, CDR2 FQGNSA. The CDR3 spells CASSLAFIGELFF. The CDR3 nucleotides are TGTGCCAGCAGCTTAGCTTTTATCGGGGAGCTGTTTTTT.

This sequence joins TRBV6-5 and TRBJ1-2, with D possibly TRBD1 on 5 matching bases. CDR3 size: 15 residues. CDR1 and CDR2 (germline): MNHEY, SVGAGI. Trimming removed 2 bases from V and 8 bases from J, with 18 bases in between. The CDR3 sequence: CASSYGASSSVGYTF. The CDR3 DNA is TGTGCCAGCAGTTACGGGGCCAGCTCTTCAGTGGGCTACACCTTC.

The chain carries TRBV18 and TRBJ2-7, with 9 bases that match TRBD2. V dropped 3 bases and J dropped 7; count of bases not matched to a gene: 7. The germline gives CDR1 KGHSH, CDR2 LQKENI. The CDR3 loop spans 14 amino acids. The CDR3 is CASSPSSGILEQYF. CDR3 DNA: TGTGCCAGCTCACCGTCTAGCGGGATCTTGGAGCAGTACTTC.

Worth noting for this clone: At the DNA level, this CDR3 is encoded by other sequences in the same sample as well. The chain uses TRBV18 and TRBJ2-3; tentative D call: TRBD1 (7 bases). Per the germline V gene, CDR1 is KGHSH and CDR2 is LQKENI. This CDR3 region has 15 residues. Deletions cut 2 bases from V and 0 bases from J, with 9 bases between. CDR3: CASSPSGGSTDTQYF. The CDR3, as DNA: TGTGCCAGCTCACCATCAGGGGGGAGCACAGATACGCAGTATTTT.

The chain carries TRBV5-1 and TRBJ2-7; the D is unclear. The CDR3 runs to 13 residues. V lost 5 bases to trimming and J lost 3 bases, with 12 bases between them. CDR1 and CDR2 from the germline V gene are SGHRS and YFSETQ. DNA of the CDR3: TGCGCCAGCAGATCCCCGGGTGGCTACGAGCAGTACTTC. It yields the protein CASRSPGGYEQYF.